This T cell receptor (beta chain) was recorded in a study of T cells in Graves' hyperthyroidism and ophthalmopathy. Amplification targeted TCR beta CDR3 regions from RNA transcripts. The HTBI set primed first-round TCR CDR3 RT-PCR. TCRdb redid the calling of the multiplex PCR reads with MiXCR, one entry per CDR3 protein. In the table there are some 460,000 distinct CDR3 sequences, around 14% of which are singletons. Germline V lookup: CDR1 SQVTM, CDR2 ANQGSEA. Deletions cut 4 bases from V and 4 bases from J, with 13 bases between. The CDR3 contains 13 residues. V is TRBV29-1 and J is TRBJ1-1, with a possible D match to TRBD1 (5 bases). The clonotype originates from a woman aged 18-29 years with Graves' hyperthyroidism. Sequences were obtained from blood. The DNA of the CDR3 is TGCAGCGTTGTAAGGGACGGCGGCACTGAAGCTTTCTTT. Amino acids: CSVVRDGGTEAFF. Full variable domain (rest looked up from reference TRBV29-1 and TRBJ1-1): SAVISQKPSRDICQRGTSLTIQCQVDSQVTMMFWYRQQPGQSLTLIATANQGSEATYESGFVIDKFPISRPNLTFSTLTVSNMSPEDSSIYLCSVVRDGGTEAFFGQGTRLTVV.